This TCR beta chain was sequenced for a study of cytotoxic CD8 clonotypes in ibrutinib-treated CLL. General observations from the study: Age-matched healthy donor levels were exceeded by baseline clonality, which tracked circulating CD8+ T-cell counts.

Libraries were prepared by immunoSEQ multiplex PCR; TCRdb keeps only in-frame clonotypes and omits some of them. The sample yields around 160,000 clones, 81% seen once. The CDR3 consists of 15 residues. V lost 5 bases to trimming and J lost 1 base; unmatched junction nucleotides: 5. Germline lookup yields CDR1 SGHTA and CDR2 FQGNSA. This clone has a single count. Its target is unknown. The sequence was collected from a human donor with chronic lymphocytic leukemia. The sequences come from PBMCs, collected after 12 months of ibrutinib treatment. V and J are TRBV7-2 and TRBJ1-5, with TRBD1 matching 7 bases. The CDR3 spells CASSDRAGSNQPQHF. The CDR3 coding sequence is TGTGCCAGCAGCGACAGGGCGGGGAGCAATCAGCCCCAGCATTTT.